Shown below are 27 T cell receptor beta chains from a single sample sequenced in a study of glioma-infiltrating T cells. The iRepertoire nested amplicon-rescue multiplex PCR amplified TCR alpha and beta CDR3s from RNA. Each CDR3 protein is one row after TCRdb ran MiXCR on the multiplex PCR reads. In the table there are more than 300,000 distinct CDR3 sequences, more than 35% of which are singletons. The specimen sequenced was glioma tissue, nonneoplastic brain tissue, or PBMCs (not recorded which). The source is a human donor with low-grade glioma or glioblastoma, undergoing nonglioma brain surgery, or in good health (not recorded which).

As to this clonotype: Since a much larger clone is just one base distant, this may be a read error. This likely comes from a read error, as the CDR3 has no conserved phenylalanine or tryptophan at its end. The V call is TRBV27, the J call TRBJ2-1; D might be TRBD2 (7 bases). With 8 bases removed from V and 5 bases from J, the gap between germline ends came to 13 bases. This CDR3 has 13 amino acids. Germline CDR1 and CDR2: MNHEY and SMNVEV (reference sequence). CDR3 bases: TGTGCCAGCGGGGGGGGCGGGAACAATGAGCAGTTCCTC. Its protein is CASGGGGNNEQFL.

A note on this clonotype: This may be a read error: a much more frequent sequence differs by one nucleotide. This chain joins TRBV7-2 and TRBJ2-3; D possibly corresponds to TRBD2 (6 bases). This CDR3 is 14 amino acids long. Trimming removed 9 bases from V and 1 base from J, with 14 bases in between. Per germline, CDR1 SGHTA and CDR2 FQGNSA. CDR3 bases: TGTGCCAGGAGCCCCCGGAGGGGCACAGATACGCAGTATTTT. Translation gives CARSPRRGTDTQYF.

This clonotype was seen only a few times. The genes are TRBV5-1 and TRBJ2-3; 7 nucleotides align to TRBD2. The CDR3 consists of 14 residues. Germline V gene data show CDR1 as SGHRS and CDR2 as YFSETQ. The V gene end was trimmed by 0 bases and the J gene end by 6 bases; junction bases not matched to a gene: 4. CDR3 residues: CASSLDTSADTQYF. The CDR3 region has the DNA TGCGCCAGCAGCTTGGACACTAGCGCGGATACGCAGTATTTT.

This clonotype turned up a few times. The chain joins TRBV6-2 or TRBV6-3 to TRBJ2-1; 7 positions agree with TRBD2. Germline CDR1 and CDR2: MNHEY and SVGEGT. The V segment lost 6 bases and the J segment 0 bases; nucleotides outside the gene matches: 5. The CDR3 consists of 15 residues. The DNA for the CDR3 is TGTGCCAGCAGCAAAACTAGCGCCTCCTACAATGAGCAGTTCTTC. It specifies CASSKTSASYNEQFF.

This clonotype was picked up many times. V is TRBV6-2 or TRBV6-3 and J is TRBJ2-5; 8 bases agree with TRBD2. With V trimmed by 2 bases and J by 4 bases, 9 bases remained unmatched. The CDR3 contains 16 residues. Germline CDR1 and CDR2: MNHEY and SVGEGT. CDR3 nucleotides: TGTGCCAGCAGTTACAAGACCGGGAGGGTTAGAGAGACCCAGTACTTC. It specifies CASSYKTGRVRETQYF.

The rearrangement links TRBV15 to TRBJ1-2, with TRBD1 matching over 8 bases. The CDR3 is 15 amino acids. The V and J ends lost 1 base and 8 bases, in that order; junction bases with no gene match: 9. CDR1 is LNHNV and CDR2 is YYDKDF in the germline V gene (reference sequence). CDR3 sequence reads: CATSRVRQGADGYTF. The DNA for the CDR3 is TGTGCCACCAGCAGAGTGAGGCAGGGGGCAGACGGCTACACCTTC.

For this clonotype: This may arise from a read error, as a much more abundant clone is one base away. The rearrangement links TRBV6-2 or TRBV6-3 to TRBJ1-2; 7 bases map to TRBD1. Germline-derived CDR1 and CDR2 are MNHEY and SVGEGT. There are 12 residues in the CDR3. CDR3 protein: CAVSQGVYGYIF. CDR3 DNA: TGTGCCGTAAGCCAGGGGGTCTATGGCTACATCTTC.

J is TRBJ1-2 and V is TRBV4-1, with 9 bases identical to TRBD1. CDR3 length: 15 residues. Germline-derived CDR1 and CDR2 are MGHRA and YSYEKL. V lost 1 base, J lost 5 bases, and 5 bases stayed unmatched. CDR3 sequence reads: CASSQGDREGYGYTF. The CDR3 nucleotides are TGCGCCAGCAGCCAAGGGGACAGGGAAGGATATGGCTACACCTTC.

This clonotype occurred once. The J gene is TRBJ2-5, the V gene TRBV28; 9 bases match TRBD2. Germline-derived CDR1 and CDR2 are MDHEN and SYDVKM. The CDR3 totals 17 residues. V gave up 4 bases and J gave up 4 bases; unmatched junction bases: 13. This CDR3 is CASSSPYVAGAPETQYF. The CDR3 DNA reads TGTGCCAGCAGTTCCCCCTACGTAGCGGGAGCCCCAGAGACCCAGTACTTC. Using reference TRBV28 and TRBJ2-5 for the parts outside the CDR3, the full variable domain is DVKVTQSSRYLVKRTGEKVFLECVQDMDHENMFWYRQDPGLGLRLIYFSYDVKMKEKGDIPEGYSVSREKKERFSLILESASTNQTSMYLCASSSPYVAGAPETQYFGPGTRLLVL.

This clonotype was seen more than once but under ten times. The genes are TRBV4-2 and TRBJ2-7; D may match TRBD1 or TRBD2 (6 bases each). Per the germline V gene, CDR1 is LGHNA and CDR2 is YNFKEQ. V was trimmed by 0 bases and J by 2 bases, leaving 11 bases between them. The CDR3 sequence is 15 residues long. The CDR3 protein is CASSQDWGAAYEQYF. The CDR3, as DNA: TGTGCCAGCAGCCAAGACTGGGGGGCGGCCTACGAGCAGTACTTC.

The chain combines TRBV4-1 with TRBJ2-1; 9 bases map to TRBD2. Germline V lookup: CDR1 MGHRA, CDR2 YSYEKL. The CDR3 has 16 residues. V lost 1 base to trimming and J lost 7 bases; unmatched junction nucleotides: 8. As DNA, the CDR3 is TGCGCCAGCAGCCAAGGCCCCGGGACTAGCTCGAATGAGCAGTTCTTC. Its protein product is CASSQGPGTSSNEQFF.

A single count supports this clonotype. A much larger clone lies a single base off, so this may be a read error. J is TRBJ2-7 and V is TRBV2; D gene ambiguous. The CDR3 runs to 10 residues. Germline lookup yields CDR1 SNHLY and CDR2 FYNNEI. V lost 4 bases, J lost 7 bases, and 5 bases lay in between. The CDR3 here is CASSVYEQYF. The DNA for the CDR3 is TGTGCCAGCAGTGTGTATGAGCAGTACTTC.

This clonotype was observed a handful of times. This sequence joins TRBV10-3 and TRBJ2-3, with 10 bases identical to TRBD2. Germline CDR1 and CDR2: ENHRY and SYGVKD. The CDR3 has 15 residues. J lost 3 bases, V lost 7 bases, and 7 bases had no gene match. CDR3 sequence: CAINSKAGGTDTQYF. Written as DNA, the CDR3 is TGTGCCATCAACTCGAAAGCGGGAGGGACAGATACGCAGTATTTT.

As regards this clonotype: A much larger clone is a single base away; this may be a read error. The chain carries TRBV6-1 and TRBJ2-7; 8 bases match TRBD2. The CDR3 is made up of 14 amino acids. V trimming: 7 bases; J trimming: 2 bases; junction bases outside the gene matches: 7. Germline V gene sequence: CDR1 MNHNS, CDR2 SASEGT. The CDR3 DNA is TGTGCCAGCACCGCGGGGGGACTTACCTACGAGCAGTACTTC. It is translated as CASTAGGLTYEQYF.

The chain joins TRBV25-1 to TRBJ1-1; D unresolved. Trimming left V 2 bases short and J 1 base short, with 8 bases between. The CDR3 length is 14 residues. CDR1 MGHDK and CDR2 SYGVNS come from the germline V gene. CDR3 in DNA: TGTGCCAGCAGTGAACATACGACGAACACTGAAGCTTTCTTT. Residues: CASSEHTTNTEAFF.

This clonotype was counted only a few times. The chain employs TRBV19 and TRBJ2-7, with 10 nucleotides matching TRBD1. Unmatched junction bases numbered 3, after V lost 5 bases and J lost 5 bases. From germline, CDR1 is LNHDA and CDR2 SQIVND (reference sequence). The CDR3 length is 13 residues. Here the CDR3 reads CASSRQGADEQYF. As DNA, the CDR3 is TGTGCCAGTAGTCGACAGGGGGCAGACGAGCAGTACTTC.

The V call is TRBV5-4, the J call TRBJ1-3; D remains ambiguous. Looked up from germline, CDR1 is SGHNT and CDR2 is YYREEE (reference sequence). Trimming took off 5 bases at V and 0 bases at J, with 6 bases between the two ends. The CDR3 spans 13 residues. CDR3 DNA sequence: TGTGCCAGCAGAACAGACTCTGGAAACACCATATATTTT. Protein: CASRTDSGNTIYF.

This clonotype has at least ten counts. This rearrangement joins TRBV28 to TRBJ1-2; D not resolved. Germline V gene sequence: CDR1 MDHEN, CDR2 SYDVKM. Trimming removed 5 bases at V and 4 bases at J, with 17 bases between. The CDR3 loop spans 15 amino acids. CDR3 sequence reads: CASSGGGKASYGYTF. Here the CDR3 DNA reads TGTGCCAGCAGTGGAGGAGGAAAAGCCAGCTATGGCTACACCTTC.

CDR3 loop: CSARGIGGNQPQHF. For the CDR3, the DNA is TGCAGTGCTCGCGGAATAGGGGGCAATCAGCCCCAGCATTTT. The chain combines TRBV20-1 with TRBJ1-5, with D perhaps matching TRBD1 (5 bases). The germline V gene encodes CDR1 DFQATT and CDR2 SNEGSKA (reference sequence). V lost 5 bases and J lost 2, with 13 bases in between. The length of the CDR3 is 14 residues.

The chain links TRBV7-2 to TRBJ2-3; 10 positions agree with TRBD2. Germline lookup yields CDR1 SGHTA and CDR2 FQGNSA. The CDR3 totals 15 residues. The J segment lost 7 bases and the V segment lost 1 base, leaving 5 bases of the junction unmatched. CDR3 bases: TGTGCCAGCAGCTTAGAGCTAGCGGGAGTAAATACGCAGTATTTT. Translation: CASSLELAGVNTQYF. The full variable domain, completed using reference TRBV7-2 and TRBJ2-3, is GAGVSQSPSNKVTEKGKDVELRCDPISGHTALYWYRQSLGQGLEFLIYFQGNSAPDKSGLPSDRFSAERTGGSVSTLTIQRTQQEDSAVYLCASSLELAGVNTQYFGPGTRLTVL.

For this clonotype: The junction shows a germline mismatch at one end, possibly a read error. This rearrangement joins TRBV6-2 or TRBV6-3 to TRBJ2-1; 10 nucleotides align to TRBD2. The CDR3 spans 19 residues. Germline V gene sequence: CDR1 MNHEY, CDR2 SVGEGT. The CDR3 loop is CASSYSALAGEPLWNGQFF. In nucleotides, the CDR3 is TGTGCCAGCAGTTACTCGGCCCTAGCGGGAGAACCCCTCTGGAATGGGCAGTTCTTC.

About this clonotype itself: A much larger clone lies one base from this, so it may be a read error. The chain uses TRBV28 and TRBJ1-2, with a weak D call TRBD1 (5 bases). CDR1 and CDR2 from the germline V gene are MDHEN and SYDVKM. The CDR3 consists of 13 residues. The CDR3 coding sequence is TGTGCCAGCAGTTACGCAGGGCCGGGTGGCTACATCTTC. It encodes CASSYAGPGGYIF.

CDR3 DNA sequence: TGCGCCAGCAGCTTGGCAGGACCCAGGACTGAAGCTTTCTTT. Its protein product is CASSLAGPRTEAFF. V gene TRBV5-1 combines with J gene TRBJ1-1; D remains ambiguous. Germline V gene lookup returns CDR1 SGHRS and CDR2 YFSETQ. Trimming left V 0 bases short and J 5 bases short, with 11 bases between. This CDR3 is 14 amino acids long.

The J gene is TRBJ1-4, the V gene TRBV7-9; D is undetermined. V was cut by 6 bases and J by 8 bases, with 13 bases left in between. This CDR3 contains 13 residues. Germline V lookup: CDR1 SEHNR, CDR2 FQNEAQ (reference sequence). CDR3 in DNA: TGTGCCAGCAGGCACCCTATACGGGAAAAACTGTTTTTT. This gives the protein CASRHPIREKLFF.

For this clonotype: One base away lies a much larger clone, so this may be a sequencing read error. This rearrangement joins TRBV25-1 to TRBJ2-7; D gene unclear. V was pared by 5 bases and J by 7 bases, with 12 bases between. This CDR3 region has 12 residues. From germline, CDR1 is MGHDK and CDR2 SYGVNS. The CDR3: CASSLARWEQYF. The DNA of the CDR3 is TGTGCCAGCAGTCTCGCCCGGTGGGAGCAGTACTTC.

This clonotype was seen ten or more times. V is TRBV6-1 and J is TRBJ2-7; TRBD2 matches at 8 bases. The trim removed 7 bases at V and 3 bases at J, leaving 5 bases unmatched. CDR3 length equals 13 residues. CDR1 and CDR2 (germline): MNHNS, SASEGT. In DNA form, the CDR3 reads TGTGCCAGCACCCGGGGGGGGGGCTACGAGCAGTACTTC. Its protein is CASTRGGGYEQYF.

This clonotype was observed a few times. The V gene is TRBV7-3, the J gene TRBJ2-1; TRBD2 agrees at 15 bases. Germline V lookup: CDR1 SGHTA, CDR2 FQGTGA. V lost 5 bases, J lost 3 bases, and 8 bases stayed unmatched. The CDR3 sequence is 18 residues long. The CDR3 spells CASSPGLAGGAVYNEQFF. The CDR3, as DNA: TGTGCCAGCAGCCCCGGACTAGCGGGAGGGGCCGTCTACAATGAGCAGTTCTTC.